These 13 T cell receptor beta chains were sequenced from one sample in a study of early T cells in non-severe SARS-CoV-2 infection. One entry per CDR3 protein results from TCRdb running MiXCR on the 5' RACE reads. The sample shows roughly 68,000 distinct CDR3 sequences, 4.9% of them seen only once. The sequenced sample was whole blood. The receptors were gathered from an adult who was a healthcare worker with PCR-confirmed SARS-CoV-2 infection or an uninfected control (not recorded which).

This clonotype was seen at least ten times. The rearrangement joins TRBV19 to TRBJ2-5; 8 nucleotides align to TRBD2. CDR1 and CDR2 from the germline V gene are LNHDA and SQIVND (reference sequence). The CDR3 is made up of 14 amino acids. Trimming at V came to 8 bases and at J to 5 bases, leaving 10 bases not matched to a gene. The CDR3 loop is CASSAAGVAETQYF. CDR3 DNA: TGTGCCAGTTCGGCAGCGGGAGTTGCGGAGACCCAGTACTTC.

The genes are TRBV20-1 and TRBJ2-1; weak D call: TRBD1 (6 bases). The CDR3 has 15 residues. The ends were cut back, 3 bases at V and 10 bases at J, with 22 bases in the middle. Germline V gives CDR1 DFQATT, CDR2 SNEGSKA (reference sequence). This chain's CDR3 is CSASWSRGTAREQFF. CDR3 bases: TGCAGTGCTAGTTGGTCGAGGGGGACGGCCAGGGAGCAGTTCTTC.

The sample holds many counts of this clonotype. The chain has TRBV6-1 and TRBJ1-1; 7 bases map to TRBD1. Unmatched junction bases numbered 9, after V lost 9 bases and J lost 5 bases. Germline CDR1 MNHNS, CDR2 SASEGT. The CDR3 spans 13 residues. CDR3 loop: CASNPTGLTEAFF. The CDR3 DNA follows: TGTGCCAGTAACCCGACAGGGTTGACTGAAGCTTTCTTT.

This clonotype has a handful of counts. The chain links TRBV7-2 to TRBJ1-5; 9 bases fit TRBD1. With V trimmed by 5 bases and J by 5 bases, 10 bases remained unmatched. CDR1 and CDR2 from the germline V gene are SGHTA and FQGNSA. The CDR3 covers 16 residues. In DNA form, the CDR3 reads TGTGCCAGCAGCCCGCTAGACGGGACAGGGCATCAGCCCCAGCATTTT. Translated: CASSPLDGTGHQPQHF.

This rearrangement joins TRBV6-2 or TRBV6-3 to TRBJ1-1, with D possibly TRBD1 on 5 matching bases. Per germline, CDR1 MNHEY and CDR2 SVGEGT. The V end lost 4 bases, the J end lost 7 bases, and 13 bases lay between the germline ends. There are 13 residues in the CDR3. CDR3 sequence (DNA): TGTGCCAGCAGTTTTTCGAGGGACGGTGAAGCTTTCTTT. It encodes CASSFSRDGEAFF.

In its sample, this clonotype was seen many times. The genes are TRBV20-1 and TRBJ1-5; no clear D. V lost 5 bases to trimming and J lost 0 bases, with 11 bases between them. The CDR3 is made up of 14 amino acids. Per germline, CDR1 DFQATT and CDR2 SNEGSKA (reference sequence). The CDR3 reads CSAEEGGSNQPQHF. DNA for the CDR3: TGCAGTGCTGAGGAGGGTGGTAGCAATCAGCCCCAGCATTTT.

This clonotype has at least ten counts. This chain links TRBV5-4 with TRBJ2-7, with 10 bases that match TRBD1. CDR1 is SGHNT, CDR2 YYREEE, per germline (reference sequence). This CDR3 has 14 residues. With V trimmed by 3 bases and J by 7 bases, 7 bases remained unmatched. The CDR3 loop reads CASSWDRGRGEQYF. In nucleotides, the CDR3 is TGTGCCAGCAGCTGGGACAGGGGCAGGGGGGAGCAGTACTTC.

This clonotype was counted at least ten times. The chain joins TRBV10-3 to TRBJ2-7; 7 bases are a match to TRBD1. CDR1 ENHRY and CDR2 SYGVKD come from the germline V gene. After removal of 3 bases from V and 2 bases from J, the junction contained 4 bases not matched to a gene. The CDR3 is 14 amino acids. Here the CDR3 DNA reads TGTGCCATCAGTGATCCGACAGGGACCTACGAGCAGTACTTC. It codes for CAISDPTGTYEQYF.

The gene calls are TRBV12-3 or TRBV12-4 and TRBJ2-3; no clear D. The CDR3 is 12 residues long. V lost 2 bases to trimming and J lost 5 bases, with 5 bases between them. CDR3 in amino acids: CASSLFRDTQYF. The DNA of the CDR3 is TGTGCCAGCAGTTTATTTCGAGATACGCAGTATTTT.

The chain links TRBV7-2 to TRBJ2-7, with TRBD1 matching over 10 bases. Germline V lookup: CDR1 SGHTA, CDR2 FQGNSA. The junction had 19 bases not matched to a gene; V was cut back by 1 base and J by 7 bases. This CDR3 has 19 residues. DNA of the CDR3: TGTGCCAGCAGCTTAGGAGCCGGACGGGGACAGGGGAACATCTGGGAGCAGTACTTC. Protein sequence: CASSLGAGRGQGNIWEQYF.

The V call is TRBV27, the J call TRBJ2-3; 11 bases line up with TRBD2. V shed 8 bases and J 8 bases; nucleotides not matched to a gene: 9. Germline CDR1 and CDR2: MNHEY and SMNVEV (reference sequence). CDR3 length: 14 amino acids. The CDR3 sequence is CASRSTGTSGTQYF. In DNA, the CDR3 is TGTGCCAGCCGATCGACCGGGACTAGCGGTACGCAGTATTTT.

This clonotype was detected many times. The gene calls are TRBV6-2 or TRBV6-3 and TRBJ2-1, with 7 bases matching TRBD1. With 4 bases clipped from V and 3 bases from J, the junction kept 3 bases outside the gene matches. This CDR3 spans 14 amino acids. Germline V gives CDR1 MNHEY, CDR2 SVGEGT. For the CDR3, the DNA is TGTGCCAGCAGTTGGGACAGAAGCTACAATGAGCAGTTCTTC. It yields the protein CASSWDRSYNEQFF.

This clonotype was observed a handful of times. The genes are TRBV27 and TRBJ2-3, with 10 nucleotides matching TRBD1. CDR3 length: 17 residues. With 3 bases clipped from V and 6 bases from J, the junction kept 12 bases outside the gene matches. CDR1 and CDR2 from the germline V gene are MNHEY and SMNVEV (reference sequence). CDR3 sequence: CASSLARDRGLSDTQYF. CDR3 DNA sequence: TGTGCCAGCAGTTTGGCAAGAGACAGGGGGCTCTCGGATACGCAGTATTTT.